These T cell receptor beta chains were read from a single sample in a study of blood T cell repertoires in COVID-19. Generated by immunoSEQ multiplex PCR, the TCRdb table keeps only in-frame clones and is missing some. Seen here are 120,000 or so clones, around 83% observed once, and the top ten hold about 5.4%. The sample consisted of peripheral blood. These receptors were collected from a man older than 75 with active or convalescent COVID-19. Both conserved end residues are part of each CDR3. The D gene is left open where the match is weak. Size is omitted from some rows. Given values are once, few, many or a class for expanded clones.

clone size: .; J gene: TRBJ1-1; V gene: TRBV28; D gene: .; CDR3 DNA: TGTGCCAGCAGTTTATCCCCCGGGGGAGTAACTGAAGCTTTCTTT; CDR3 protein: CASSLSPGGVTEAFF
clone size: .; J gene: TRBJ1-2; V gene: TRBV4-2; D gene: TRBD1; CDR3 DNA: TGTGCCAGCAGCCAAGAAAGACAGGGCTATGGCTACACCTTC; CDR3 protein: CASSQERQGYGYTF
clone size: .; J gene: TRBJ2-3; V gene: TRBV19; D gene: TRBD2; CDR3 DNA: TGTGCCAGTAGCCCGGGGGGGCAAGGGGATACGCAGTATTTT; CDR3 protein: CASSPGGQGDTQYF
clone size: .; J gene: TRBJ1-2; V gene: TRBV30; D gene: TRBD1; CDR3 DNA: TGTGCCTGGGCTCCCGGGACAGGGAACTATGGCTACACCTTC; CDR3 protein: CAWAPGTGNYGYTF
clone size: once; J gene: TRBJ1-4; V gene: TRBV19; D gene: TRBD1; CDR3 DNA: TGTGCCAGTAGTATAGACGAACAGGGGGCCGATGAAAAACTGTTTTTT; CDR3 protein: CASSIDEQGADEKLFF
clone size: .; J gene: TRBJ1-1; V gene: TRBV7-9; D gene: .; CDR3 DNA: TGTGCCAGCATCCAAGAGGGCATTGAAGCTTTCTTT; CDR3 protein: CASIQEGIEAFF
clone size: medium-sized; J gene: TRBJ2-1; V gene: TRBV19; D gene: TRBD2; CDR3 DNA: TGTGCCAGTAGCGCCACTAGCGGGGGGGCGAATGAGCAGTTCTTC; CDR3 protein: CASSATSGGANEQFF
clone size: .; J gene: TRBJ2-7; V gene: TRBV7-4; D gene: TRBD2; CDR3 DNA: TGTGCCAGCAGCTTAGTTATTTATAGCGGGGAGACTCAAAAGATCTACGAGCAGTACTTC; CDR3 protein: CASSLVIYSGETQKIYEQYF
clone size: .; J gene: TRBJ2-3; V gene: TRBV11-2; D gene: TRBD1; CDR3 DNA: TGTGCCAGCAGCTTTAGACAGGGGAGCACAGATACGCAGTATTTT; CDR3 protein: CASSFRQGSTDTQYF
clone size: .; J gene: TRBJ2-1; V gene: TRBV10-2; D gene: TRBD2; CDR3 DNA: TGCGCCGGTTCACGGGGGGTAGACAATGAGCAGTTCTTC; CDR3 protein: CAGSRGVDNEQFF
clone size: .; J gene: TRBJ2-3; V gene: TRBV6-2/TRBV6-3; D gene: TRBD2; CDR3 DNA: TGTGCCAGCAGTTACACAACAGGGGGACTAGCGGGGCCTCCGGATACGCAGTATTTT; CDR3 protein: CASSYTTGGLAGPPDTQYF
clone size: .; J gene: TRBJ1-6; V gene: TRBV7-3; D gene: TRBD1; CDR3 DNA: TGTGCCAGCAGCTTAAAGGGACAGGGGCAATCACCCCTCCACTTT; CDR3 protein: CASSLKGQGQSPLHF
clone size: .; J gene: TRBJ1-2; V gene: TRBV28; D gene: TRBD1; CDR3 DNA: TGTGCCAGCAGTTTATGGACAGGGGGCGAGGACTATGGCTACACCTTC; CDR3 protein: CASSLWTGGEDYGYTF
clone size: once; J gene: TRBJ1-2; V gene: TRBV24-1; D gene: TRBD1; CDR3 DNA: TGTGCCACCAGTGACGAGACAGGGAACAGGAATAGTGGCTACACCTTC; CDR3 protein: CATSDETGNRNSGYTF
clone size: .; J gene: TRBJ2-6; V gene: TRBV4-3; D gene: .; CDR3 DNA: TGCGCCAGCAGCCAAACAAGGGGGTATTCTGGGGCCAACGTCCTGACTTTC; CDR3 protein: CASSQTRGYSGANVLTF
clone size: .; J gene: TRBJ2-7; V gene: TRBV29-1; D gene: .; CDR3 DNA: TGCAGCGCCGTAGCGGACAACTACGAGCAGTACTTC; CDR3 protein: CSAVADNYEQYF
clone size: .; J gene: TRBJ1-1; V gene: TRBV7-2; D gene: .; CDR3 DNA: TGTGCCAGCAGCTTACGTAGGACACTTGGCATGAACACTGAAGCTTTCTTT; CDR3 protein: CASSLRRTLGMNTEAFF
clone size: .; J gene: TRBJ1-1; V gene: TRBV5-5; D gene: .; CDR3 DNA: TGTGCCAGCAGCTGGTTAGCGAGGGAAGCTTTCTTT; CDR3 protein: CASSWLAREAFF
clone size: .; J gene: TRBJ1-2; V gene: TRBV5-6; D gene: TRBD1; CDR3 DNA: TGTGCCAGCAGCTCCGGGGACAGAGTCCCTTCTAACTATGGCTACACCTTC; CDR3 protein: CASSSGDRVPSNYGYTF
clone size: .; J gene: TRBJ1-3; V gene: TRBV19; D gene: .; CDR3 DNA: TGTGCCAGTACCTCATGGGACACTCTAAGCTCTGGAAACACCATATATTTT; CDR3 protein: CASTSWDTLSSGNTIYF
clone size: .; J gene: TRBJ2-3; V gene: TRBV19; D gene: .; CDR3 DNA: TGTGCCAGTAGTATACAGGGGCACCTCACAGATACGCAGTATTTT; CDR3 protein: CASSIQGHLTDTQYF
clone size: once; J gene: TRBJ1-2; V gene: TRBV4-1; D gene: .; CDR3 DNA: TGCGCCAGCAGCCAAGATCGACAGCGCCTAAAGTTCTATGGCTACACCTTC; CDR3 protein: CASSQDRQRLKFYGYTF
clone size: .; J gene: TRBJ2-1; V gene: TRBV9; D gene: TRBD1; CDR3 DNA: TGTGCCAGCAGCACTCGGGACAGCTACAATGAGCAGTTCTTC; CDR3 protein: CASSTRDSYNEQFF
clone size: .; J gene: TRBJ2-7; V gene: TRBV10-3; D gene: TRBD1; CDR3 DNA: TGTGCCATCAGTGGCTACAGGGGCTCCTACGAGCAGTACTTC; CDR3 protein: CAISGYRGSYEQYF
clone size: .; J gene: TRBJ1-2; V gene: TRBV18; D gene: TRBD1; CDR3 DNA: TGTGCCAGCTCACCAACGGGACAGCTCTATGGCTACACCTTC; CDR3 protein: CASSPTGQLYGYTF
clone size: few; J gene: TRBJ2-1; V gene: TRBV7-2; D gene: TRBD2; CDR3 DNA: TGTGCCAGCAGCTTACCAGCGGGGGGCCCAGAGCAGTTCTTC; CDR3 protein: CASSLPAGGPEQFF
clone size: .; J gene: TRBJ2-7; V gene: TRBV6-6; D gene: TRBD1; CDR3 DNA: TGTGCCAGCAGCCCCGTGACAGGGTTAAACGAGCAGTACTTC; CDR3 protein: CASSPVTGLNEQYF
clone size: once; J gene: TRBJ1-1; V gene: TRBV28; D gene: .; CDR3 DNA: TGTGCCAGCAGCTTAATAAGACAGGAAGCTTTCTTT; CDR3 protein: CASSLIRQEAFF
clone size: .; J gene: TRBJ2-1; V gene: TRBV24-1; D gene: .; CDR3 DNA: TGTGCCACCAGTGATTTTCGCGGGTTCAATGAGCAGTTCTTC; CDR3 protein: CATSDFRGFNEQFF
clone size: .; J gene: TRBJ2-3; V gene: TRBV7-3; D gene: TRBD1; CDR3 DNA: TGTGCCAGCAGCTTGACAGGGGGCGCAGATACGCAGTATTTT; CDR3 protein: CASSLTGGADTQYF
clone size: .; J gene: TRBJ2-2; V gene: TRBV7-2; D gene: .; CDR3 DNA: TGTGCCAGCAGCTTTCCCACAGGGAACACCGGGGAGCTGTTTTTT; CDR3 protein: CASSFPTGNTGELFF
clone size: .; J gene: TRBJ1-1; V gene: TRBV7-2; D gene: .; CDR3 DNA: TGTGCCAGCAGCTCCCTGGGCGGGGGAACAGCTTTCTTT; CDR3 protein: CASSSLGGGTAFF
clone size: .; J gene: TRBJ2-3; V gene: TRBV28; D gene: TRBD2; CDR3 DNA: TGTGCCAGCAGTTTCTTAGCGGGGGGGCCCCACGGGGTGGTAGATACGCAGTATTTT; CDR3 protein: CASSFLAGGPHGVVDTQYF
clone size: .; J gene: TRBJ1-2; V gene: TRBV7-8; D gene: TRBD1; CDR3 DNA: TGTGCCAGCAGTTCCTCGGACAGGGGATATGGCTACACCTTC; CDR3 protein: CASSSSDRGYGYTF
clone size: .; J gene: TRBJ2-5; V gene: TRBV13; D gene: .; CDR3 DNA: TGTGCCAGCAGCCCCCGGGGATATGGGGGGAGACAAGAGACCCAGTACTTC; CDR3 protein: CASSPRGYGGRQETQYF
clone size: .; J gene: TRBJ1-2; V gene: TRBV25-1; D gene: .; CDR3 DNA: TGTGCCAGCAGGGGCTCCTCTGGCTACACCTTC; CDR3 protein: CASRGSSGYTF
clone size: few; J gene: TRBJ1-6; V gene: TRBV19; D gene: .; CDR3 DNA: TGTGCCAGTAGTATTGGGGGGTCGAATTCACCCCTCCACTTT; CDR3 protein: CASSIGGSNSPLHF
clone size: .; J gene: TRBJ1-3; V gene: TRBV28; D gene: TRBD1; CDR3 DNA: TGTGCCAGCAGTACAGGACAGGGAACATCTGGAAACACCATATATTTT; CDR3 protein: CASSTGQGTSGNTIYF
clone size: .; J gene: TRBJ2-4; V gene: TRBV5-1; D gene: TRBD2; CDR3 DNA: TGCGCCAGCAGCTTGGAAGGTAGCGGGGAAAACATTCAGTACTTC; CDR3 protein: CASSLEGSGENIQYF